This T cell receptor (beta chain) was observed in a study of early T cells in non-severe SARS-CoV-2 infection. Each single cDNA molecule received a unique molecular identifier. TCRdb itself ran the 5' RACE reads through MiXCR, one entry per CDR3 protein. This sample has roughly 93,000 distinct CDR3 sequences, with approximately 11% found just once. V was pared by 4 bases and J by 11 bases, with 13 bases of the junction left unmatched. This CDR3 contains 14 residues. Per germline, CDR1 SGHNT and CDR2 YYREEE (reference sequence). This clonotype was observed many times. The chain recombines TRBV5-4 with TRBJ2-7; 9 bases map to TRBD2. The sample comprised whole blood. The receptor comes from an adult who was a healthcare worker with PCR-confirmed SARS-CoV-2 infection or an uninfected control (not recorded which). The CDR3 sequence: CASSLRTSAPMEYF. CDR3 nucleotides: TGTGCCAGCAGCCTACGGACTAGCGCACCCATGGAGTACTTC.